These T cell receptor beta chains were read from a single sample in a study of blood T cell repertoires in COVID-19. TCRdb's copy holds only in-frame clones and misses some; the assay was immunoSEQ multiplex PCR. The sample records around 79,000 clones, about nine tenths being singletons. Material for sequencing was peripheral blood. The receptor source for this set is a human donor in a cohort sampled during active COVID-19. Both conserved end residues are part of each CDR3. D genes are given only for firm matches. A row's size may be missing; if present it is once, few, many or a size class.

J: TRBJ1-2
V: TRBV30
D: .
size: .
CDR3: CAWTTHGTHGYTF
DNA: TGTGCCTGGACAACCCACGGGACACATGGCTACACCTTC

J: TRBJ1-5
V: TRBV19
D: .
size: .
CDR3: CASTLGGWGNQPQHF
DNA: TGTGCCAGTACCTTGGGGGGATGGGGCAATCAGCCCCAGCATTTT

J: TRBJ2-7
V: TRBV6-6
D: TRBD1
size: once
CDR3: CASKPQGASYEQYF
DNA: TGTGCCAGCAAACCACAGGGGGCCTCCTACGAGCAGTACTTC

J: TRBJ1-1
V: TRBV12-3/TRBV12-4
D: .
size: .
CDR3: CASSLGPLTEAFF
DNA: TGTGCCAGCAGCCTGGGGCCGCTGACTGAAGCTTTCTTT

J: TRBJ1-2
V: TRBV7-9
D: .
size: .
CDR3: CASSSRAGGDGYTF
DNA: TGTGCCAGCAGCTCCCGCGCAGGAGGCGATGGCTACACCTTC

J: TRBJ2-5
V: TRBV5-4
D: .
size: .
CDR3: CASRTGSLETQYF
DNA: TGTGCCAGCAGAACCGGGTCCCTGGAGACCCAGTACTTC

J: TRBJ1-6
V: TRBV28
D: TRBD1
size: .
CDR3: CASGTGSLSLHF
DNA: TGTGCCAGCGGGACAGGTTCCCTTTCCCTCCACTTT

J: TRBJ2-5
V: TRBV6-5
D: TRBD1
size: once
CDR3: CASSSPGDRAQETQYF
DNA: TGTGCCAGCAGTTCCCCGGGGGACAGGGCCCAAGAGACCCAGTACTTC

J: TRBJ1-4
V: TRBV7-3
D: .
size: few
CDR3: CASSSRGEPNEKLFF
DNA: TGTGCCAGCAGCTCCCGGGGGGAGCCTAATGAAAAACTGTTTTTT

J: TRBJ2-2
V: TRBV2
D: .
size: .
CDR3: CASRAGTTRGGELFF
DNA: TGTGCCAGCAGAGCTGGGACAACCCGGGGTGGGGAGCTGTTTTTT

J: TRBJ2-3
V: TRBV27
D: .
size: .
CDR3: CASMNGVGVPDTQYF
DNA: TGTGCCAGCATGAACGGCGTAGGGGTCCCAGATACGCAGTATTTT

J: TRBJ2-5
V: TRBV28
D: .
size: .
CDR3: CATKGGKESWETQYF
DNA: TGTGCCACCAAAGGGGGTAAGGAATCCTGGGAGACCCAGTACTTC

J: TRBJ1-1
V: TRBV4-1
D: TRBD1
size: medium-sized
CDR3: CASQPDRGFSEAFF
DNA: TGCGCCAGCCAACCTGACAGGGGCTTTAGTGAAGCTTTCTTT

J: TRBJ1-1
V: TRBV5-1
D: TRBD1
size: few
CDR3: CASSPEPGQGNTEAFF
DNA: TGCGCCAGCAGCCCAGAACCGGGACAGGGGAACACTGAAGCTTTCTTT

J: TRBJ1-1
V: TRBV5-4
D: TRBD1
size: once
CDR3: CASSLNRGTEAFF
DNA: TGTGCCAGCAGCTTGAACAGGGGCACTGAAGCTTTCTTT

J: TRBJ2-7
V: TRBV6-1
D: .
size: .
CDR3: CASSEDASANEQYF
DNA: TGTGCCAGCAGTGAAGATGCTAGCGCAAACGAGCAGTACTTC

J: TRBJ1-5
V: TRBV7-9
D: TRBD1
size: few
CDR3: CASSLNAGQGSQPQHF
DNA: TGTGCCAGCAGCTTAAACGCGGGACAGGGGAGCCAGCCCCAGCATTTT

J: TRBJ1-6
V: TRBV9
D: .
size: .
CDR3: CASSLTAEDSPLHF
DNA: TGTGCCAGCAGCTTGACAGCCGAGGATTCACCCCTCCACTTT

J: TRBJ1-5
V: TRBV7-9
D: .
size: .
CDR3: CASSLGGSGNQPQHF
DNA: TGTGCCAGCAGCTTAGGAGGGTCGGGCAATCAGCCCCAGCATTTT

J: TRBJ1-4
V: TRBV19
D: .
size: .
CDR3: CASSTRQTTNEKLFF
DNA: TGTGCCAGTAGTACCCGACAGACAACTAATGAAAAACTGTTTTTT

J: TRBJ1-5
V: TRBV11-2
D: .
size: once
CDR3: CASSLDSHSNQPQHF
DNA: TGTGCCAGCAGCTTAGATAGCCATAGCAATCAGCCCCAGCATTTT

J: TRBJ1-1
V: TRBV7-9
D: TRBD1
size: .
CDR3: CASSLARTGGYTEAFF
DNA: TGTGCCAGCAGCTTAGCGAGGACAGGGGGCTACACTGAAGCTTTCTTT

J: TRBJ2-5
V: TRBV5-6
D: .
size: .
CDR3: CASSFLSVAAQETQYF
DNA: TGTGCCAGCAGCTTTCTGTCCGTAGCGGCGCAAGAGACCCAGTACTTC

J: TRBJ2-2
V: TRBV5-1
D: .
size: .
CDR3: CASSRDTGELFF
DNA: TGCGCCAGCAGCCGGGACACCGGGGAGCTGTTTTTT

J: TRBJ1-2
V: TRBV30
D: TRBD1
size: .
CDR3: CAWSVQGANGYTF
DNA: TGTGCCTGGAGCGTGCAGGGGGCAAATGGCTACACCTTC

J: TRBJ2-7
V: TRBV11-2
D: .
size: .
CDR3: CASSLNRVGEQYF
DNA: TGTGCCAGCAGCTTAAACAGGGTTGGCGAGCAGTACTTC

J: TRBJ2-2
V: TRBV3-1/TRBV3-2
D: .
size: .
CDR3: CASSQRDGVTGELFF
DNA: TGTGCCAGCAGCCAACGAGACGGAGTCACCGGGGAGCTGTTTTTT

J: TRBJ1-3
V: TRBV6-5
D: .
size: .
CDR3: CASQGGRNTIYF
DNA: TGTGCCAGCCAAGGAGGGAGAAACACCATATATTTT

J: TRBJ1-2
V: TRBV9
D: .
size: .
CDR3: CASSVGAGANYGYTF
DNA: TGTGCCAGCAGCGTAGGGGCAGGGGCCAACTATGGCTACACCTTC

J: TRBJ2-3
V: TRBV10-2
D: TRBD2
size: .
CDR3: CATSGTSGGGDTQYF
DNA: TGCGCCACCTCCGGGACTAGCGGGGGGGGAGATACGCAGTATTTT

J: TRBJ2-1
V: TRBV4-1
D: TRBD2
size: .
CDR3: CASSQESPGLAGGGVYNEQFF
DNA: TGCGCCAGCAGCCAAGAATCCCCGGGACTAGCGGGAGGGGGGGTCTACAATGAGCAGTTCTTC

J: TRBJ2-7
V: TRBV28
D: TRBD2
size: once
CDR3: CASSLSSGSSYEQYF
DNA: TGTGCCAGCAGTTTAAGTAGCGGGAGTTCGTACGAGCAGTACTTC

J: TRBJ2-2
V: TRBV5-6
D: TRBD1
size: .
CDR3: CASSSRGHYTGELFF
DNA: TGTGCCAGCAGCTCGAGGGGGCACTACACCGGGGAGCTGTTTTTT

J: TRBJ1-6
V: TRBV23-1
D: TRBD1
size: few
CDR3: CASSQLMKDRVYSPLHF
DNA: TGCGCCAGCAGTCAACTGATGAAGGACAGGGTCTATTCACCCCTCCACTTT

J: TRBJ2-1
V: TRBV2
D: .
size: .
CDR3: CASSRTRGGYNEQFF
DNA: TGTGCCAGCAGTCGGACTAGAGGGGGCTACAATGAGCAGTTCTTC

J: TRBJ1-2
V: TRBV4-1
D: TRBD1
size: .
CDR3: CASSQGQGANYGYTF
DNA: TGCGCCAGCAGCCAAGGACAGGGGGCGAATTATGGCTACACCTTC

J: TRBJ1-2
V: TRBV7-2
D: TRBD1
size: .
CDR3: CASSLSGQGSYGYTF
DNA: TGTGCCAGCAGCCTCTCGGGACAGGGGTCATATGGCTACACCTTC